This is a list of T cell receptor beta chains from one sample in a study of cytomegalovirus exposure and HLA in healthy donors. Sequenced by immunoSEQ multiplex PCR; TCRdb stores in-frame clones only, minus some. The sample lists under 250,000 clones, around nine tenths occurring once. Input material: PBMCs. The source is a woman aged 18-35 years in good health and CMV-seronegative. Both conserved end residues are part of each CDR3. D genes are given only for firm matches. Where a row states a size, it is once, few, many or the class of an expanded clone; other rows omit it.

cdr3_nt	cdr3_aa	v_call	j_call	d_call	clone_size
TGTGCCAGTAGTATAGGGGACAGGGGAAGCGAACAGCCCCAGCATTTT	CASSIGDRGSEQPQHF	TRBV19	TRBJ1-5	TRBD1	few
TGCAGCGTAGACATGGGACAGTCCTACACTGAAGCTTTCTTT	CSVDMGQSYTEAFF	TRBV29-1	TRBJ1-1	TRBD1	once
TGTGCCATCAAGGGAAGGGACAGGGAGAACACTGAAGCTTTCTTT	CAIKGRDRENTEAFF	TRBV10-3	TRBJ1-1	TRBD1	-
TGTGCCAGTAGTGGACAACCCCTGCAGCCCCAGCATTTT	CASSGQPLQPQHF	TRBV19	TRBJ1-5	-	few
TGTGCCAGCAGAAGACTAGCGGGAGATTTGTACAATGAGCAGTTCTTC	CASRRLAGDLYNEQFF	TRBV9	TRBJ2-1	TRBD2	-
TGTGCCAGCAGCTTGGTCTTCCGCACAGATACGCAGTATTTT	CASSLVFRTDTQYF	TRBV5-6	TRBJ2-3	-	-
TGTGCCAGTAGCACGATCTTTGCCCGGGGGTCTGGAAACACCATATATTTT	CASSTIFARGSGNTIYF	TRBV19	TRBJ1-3	-	once
TGTGCCACCAGCAGAGGCATAGGAGAATACGAGCAGTACTTC	CATSRGIGEYEQYF	TRBV15	TRBJ2-7	-	-
TGTGCCAGCAGTGAATGGGGGGTTACCTACGAGCAGTACTTC	CASSEWGVTYEQYF	TRBV6-1	TRBJ2-7	-	-
TGTGCCAGCAGCTTATTTTATGAGGAGGGACGGAAAGCTTTCTTT	CASSLFYEEGRKAFF	TRBV7-9	TRBJ1-1	-	-
TGTGCCAGCAGTTATTCGGGACTCGAGCAGTACTTC	CASSYSGLEQYF	TRBV6-1	TRBJ2-7	-	-
TGTGCCAGCAGCCAAGTTCAGAACATTCAGTACTTC	CASSQVQNIQYF	TRBV14	TRBJ2-4	-	-
TGTGCCGCTGGGCCGGCTAATGAAAAACTGTTTTTT	CAAGPANEKLFF	TRBV10-3	TRBJ1-4	-	-
TGTGCCAGCAGAGAGACTCCTGGACAGGGGAGCTCCTATAATTCACCCCTCCACTTT	CASRETPGQGSSYNSPLHF	TRBV6-4	TRBJ1-6	TRBD1	once
TGTGCCAGCAGCTTGACTATTGTAGGTGGGACTTACGAGCAGTACTTC	CASSLTIVGGTYEQYF	TRBV7-8	TRBJ2-7	-	-
TGTGCCAGTAGTATAGATCTTGGAGGGTTGAACGGCTACACCTTC	CASSIDLGGLNGYTF	TRBV19	TRBJ1-2	-	-
TGCGCCAGCAGCCTACAGGGGACGCAAGAGACCCAGTACTTC	CASSLQGTQETQYF	TRBV5-1	TRBJ2-5	TRBD1	-
TGTGCCAGCAGTTTAGAGGGATCCTCCTACAATGAGCAGTTCTTC	CASSLEGSSYNEQFF	TRBV27	TRBJ2-1	-	-
TGTGCCAGCACGTGGACAGACACCTACGAGCAGTACTTC	CASTWTDTYEQYF	TRBV2	TRBJ2-7	-	-
TGTGCCTTGACAGGGATTAACTATGGCTACACCTTC	CALTGINYGYTF	TRBV30	TRBJ1-2	TRBD1	-
TGTGCCAGCAGTTTACAGGGTTGGTATGGCTACACCTTC	CASSLQGWYGYTF	TRBV27	TRBJ1-2	-	-
TGTGCCAGCAACAATTTGGCGAACACTGAAGCTTTCTTT	CASNNLANTEAFF	TRBV28	TRBJ1-1	-	-